This T cell receptor (beta chain) originates from a study of blood T cells in healthy people across ages. Primed by a sample-barcoded 5' primer and a J-beta primer mix, a second PCR proceeded for 7 to 11 cycles. Carrying 12 random nucleotides, a template-switch adaptor labeled each individual cDNA molecule. Using its own MiXCR run on the 5' RACE reads, TCRdb lists one record per CDR3 protein. This table has approximately 1.5 million distinct CDR3 sequences, roughly 32% appearing once. Germline V gives CDR1 MNHEY, CDR2 SMNVEV (reference sequence). Trimming cost V 5 bases and J 8 bases; bases outside gene matches: 5. The CDR3 length is 12 residues. This clonotype was found many times.

The source of this sequence is a woman in her twenties or thirties in good health. The genes are TRBV27 and TRBJ1-2, with TRBD1 matching 7 bases. Sequenced material: blood. The CDR3 loop is CASSPTGQGYTF. The CDR3 DNA follows: TGTGCCAGCAGTCCGACAGGGCAGGGCTACACCTTC.